This record covers a single T cell receptor beta chain. These data are taken from a study of molecular identifiers for immune sequencing clone quantification. TCRdb passed the PCR reads through MiXCR, listing each CDR3 protein once. The table includes about 320,000 distinct CDR3 sequences, 20% to 25% detected once. The CDR3 extends over 15 amino acids. Between the trimmed V and J ends, which lost 2 bases and 1 base, there was a span of 11 bases. Sequenced material: naive CD8+ T cells from blood, with Jurkat cell RNA spiked in. The subset is: FACS-sorted CD8+CD4-CCR7+CD45RA+ naive T cells. This TCR was recovered from a human donor in good health. Some libraries in this study had Jurkat cell RNA spiked in. The V call is TRBV12-3 or TRBV12-4, the J call TRBJ1-1; D may be TRBD1 (5 bases). In DNA form, the CDR3 reads TGTGCCAGCAGTTTAAGGGGCAGGAAGAACACTGAAGCTTTCTTT. It translates to CASSLRGRKNTEAFF.